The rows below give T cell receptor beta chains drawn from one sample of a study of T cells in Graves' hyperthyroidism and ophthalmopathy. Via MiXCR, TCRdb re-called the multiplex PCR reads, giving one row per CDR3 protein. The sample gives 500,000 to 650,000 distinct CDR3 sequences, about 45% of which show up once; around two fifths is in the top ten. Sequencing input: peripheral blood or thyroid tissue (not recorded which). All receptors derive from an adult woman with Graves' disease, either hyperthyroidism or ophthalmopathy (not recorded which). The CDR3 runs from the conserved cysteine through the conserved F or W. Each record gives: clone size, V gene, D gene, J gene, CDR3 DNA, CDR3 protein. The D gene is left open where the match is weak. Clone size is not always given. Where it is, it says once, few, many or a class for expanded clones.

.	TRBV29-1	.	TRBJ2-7	TGCAGCGTTGAAGACCACAGGGAGAACTACGAGCAGTACTTC	CSVEDHRENYEQYF
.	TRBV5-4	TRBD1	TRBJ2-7	TGTGCCAGCAGCTTGCGGAGGACAGGGGAGCGAGAGCAGTACTTC	CASSLRRTGEREQYF
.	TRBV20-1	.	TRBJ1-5	TGCAGTGCTAGTGCGAATAGGGGGACCCTGAATCAGCCCCAGCATTTT	CSASANRGTLNQPQHF
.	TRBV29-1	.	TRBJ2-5	TGCAGCGTTGGCCCACTACAAGAGACCCAGTACTTC	CSVGPLQETQYF
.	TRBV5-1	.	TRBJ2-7	TGCGCCAGCAGCTTGGCCGAGGTAGGGTACGAGCAGTACTTC	CASSLAEVGYEQYF
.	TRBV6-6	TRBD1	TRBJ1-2	TGTGCCAGCACAAGGGGGCTAAATAACTATGGCTACACCTTC	CASTRGLNNYGYTF
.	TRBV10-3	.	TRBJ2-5	TGTGCCAGCAGGCATGAACAGGGTTACGAGACCCAGTACTTC	CASRHEQGYETQYF
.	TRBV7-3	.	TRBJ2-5	TGTGCCAGCAGCCAATCACCGGGTGGGGAGACCCAGTACTTC	CASSQSPGGETQYF
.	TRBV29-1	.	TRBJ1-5	TGCAGCGTTGAAGTCTACGGTGGTGGGAACAATCAGCCCCAGCATTTT	CSVEVYGGGNNQPQHF
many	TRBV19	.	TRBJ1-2	TGTGCCAGTAGTGTGAAGACGGGAACTAACTATGGCTACACCTTC	CASSVKTGTNYGYTF
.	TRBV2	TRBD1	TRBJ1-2	TGCGCCAGCAGTGAGGGACAGGGGGACTACTATGGCTACACCTTC	CASSEGQGDYYGYTF
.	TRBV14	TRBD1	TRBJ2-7	TGTGCCAGCAGCCCAAGACCGGGACAGGGGCTCTCCGAGCAGTACTTC	CASSPRPGQGLSEQYF
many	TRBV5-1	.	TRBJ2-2	TGCGCCAGCAGCATCCAGGGTACCGGGGAGCTGTTTTTT	CASSIQGTGELFF
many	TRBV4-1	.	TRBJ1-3	TGCGCCAGCAGCCAAGGGGGCAGACTCTCAGCCATATATTTT	CASSQGGRLSAIYF
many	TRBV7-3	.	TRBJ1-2	TGTGCCAGCAGACCTGACAGGAACTATGGCTACACCTTC	CASRPDRNYGYTF
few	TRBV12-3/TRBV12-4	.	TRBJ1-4	TGTGCCAGCAGTTTAGGGGCAGGAGGTGAAAAACTGTTTTTT	CASSLGAGGEKLFF